Below are 25 T cell receptor beta chains sequenced from a single sample in a study of spatial heterogeneity in lung cancer. Stated time point: sample taken at primary tumor resection. Tumor, nontumor lung or frozen PBMC supplied whole RNA, sequenced without sorting. TCRdb processed the 5' RACE reads anew with MiXCR; each CDR3 protein has one entry. The repertoire holds about 82,000 distinct CDR3 sequences, around 12% seen once, with 4.5% to 5.5% in the top ten. This specimen was PBMCs, taken at surgery. The receptors stem from a male donor with early-stage non-small cell lung cancer.

This sequence joins TRBV3-1 and TRBJ2-7; D unresolved. The germline gives CDR1 LGHDT, CDR2 YNNKEL (reference sequence). This CDR3 contains 13 residues. Trimming shortened V by 3 bases and J by 0 bases, and 6 bases separated the two germline ends. DNA for the CDR3: TGTGCCAGCAGCCAGGTGAGCTCCTACGAGCAGTACTTC. Translated: CASSQVSSYEQYF.

This chain links TRBV7-8 with TRBJ2-1, with 12 nucleotides matching TRBD2. Germline CDR1 reads SGHVS; CDR2 reads FQNEAQ. V was clipped by 7 bases and J by 10 bases; unmatched bases: 11. This CDR3 comprises 15 residues. CDR3 nucleotide sequence: TGTGCCAGCATGCTACTAGCGGGGGGCCGAGGAGAGCAGTTCTTC. Its protein is CASMLLAGGRGEQFF.

The table lists this clonotype with a few counts. This rearrangement joins TRBV11-2 to TRBJ2-2, with TRBD2 matching over 13 bases. There are 18 residues in the CDR3. CDR1 SGHAT and CDR2 FQNNGV come from the germline V gene. With V trimmed by 5 bases and J by 0 bases, 6 bases remained unmatched. The CDR3: CASSPSTSGGPNTGELFF. Here the CDR3 DNA reads TGTGCCAGCAGCCCATCGACTAGCGGGGGGCCGAACACCGGGGAGCTGTTTTTT.

This clonotype came up many times. The chain recombines TRBV29-1 with TRBJ1-1; TRBD1 is a possible D gene (6 bases). Trimming shortened V by 4 bases and J by 3 bases, and 9 bases separated the two germline ends. Germline CDR1 reads SQVTM; CDR2 reads ANQGSEA. CDR3 length: 12 amino acids. In DNA, the CDR3 is TGCAGCGTTGGGAGGGGGGACACTGAAGCTTTCTTT. Translating it yields CSVGRGDTEAFF.

Turning to this clonotype: This may arise from a read error, as a much more abundant clone is one base away. The rearrangement links TRBV29-1 to TRBJ2-1; TRBD2 matches 10 bases. Per the germline V gene, CDR1 is SQVTM and CDR2 is ANQGSEA. The CDR3 totals 17 residues. Trimming removed 5 bases from V and 9 bases from J; junction bases left unmatched: 19. The CDR3 DNA reads as TGCAGCGTTCCGTTACTAGCGGGATTGACAATAAAGGGTGAGCAGTTCTTC. Its translation is CSVPLLAGLTIKGEQFF.

Many counts were recorded for this clonotype. The genes are TRBV29-1 and TRBJ2-5, with a tentative D call TRBD2 (6 bases). V was trimmed by 2 bases and J by 5 bases, leaving 15 bases between them. Germline values: CDR1 SQVTM, CDR2 ANQGSEA. This CDR3 region has 14 residues. CDR3 sequence (DNA): TGCAGCGTTGAACTTGCGGGATTGATGGAGACCCAGTACTTC. Protein: CSVELAGLMETQYF.

Ten or more counts support this clonotype. The chain joins TRBV12-3 or TRBV12-4 to TRBJ1-2; D uncertain. This CDR3 is built from 13 residues. Trimming took 5 bases from V and 5 from J, leaving 12 bases between them. Written as DNA, the CDR3 is TGTGCCAGCAGTCCCAGTGTGCAGTATGGCTACACCTTC. Translated, it gives CASSPSVQYGYTF.

This clonotype has a handful of counts. The V call is TRBV11-1, the J call TRBJ2-7, with D possibly matching TRBD1 (6 bases). V gave up 3 bases and J gave up 4 bases, with 13 bases separating them. The CDR3 loop spans 14 amino acids. Germline lookup yields CDR1 SGHAT and CDR2 FQDESV (reference sequence). The CDR3 protein is CASSFSTGIYEQYF. The CDR3 DNA follows: TGTGCCAGCAGCTTCTCGACAGGAATATACGAGCAGTACTTC.

This clonotype was seen once. V is TRBV10-3 and J is TRBJ2-1; a possible D gene is TRBD2 (6 bases). The CDR3 totals 16 residues. V was shortened by 2 bases and J by 4 bases, with 15 bases between the two germline ends. The germline gives CDR1 ENHRY, CDR2 SYGVKD. The CDR3, as DNA: TGTGCCATCAGTGAGGGGGTAGCGGAGTATTACAATGAGCAGTTCTTC. It codes for CAISEGVAEYYNEQFF.

This clonotype was observed a handful of times. The rearrangement joins TRBV29-1 to TRBJ2-3; 14 positions match TRBD2. This CDR3 comprises 15 residues. The V gene end was trimmed by 7 bases and the J gene end by 3 bases; junction bases not matched to a gene: 6. CDR1 SQVTM and CDR2 ANQGSEA come from the germline V gene. In DNA form, the CDR3 reads TGCAGCGGGGGACTAGCGGGAGCCCGAACAGATACGCAGTATTTT. Its protein product is CSGGLAGARTDTQYF.

The J gene is TRBJ2-2, the V gene TRBV13; D gene ambiguous. Trimming took off 7 bases at V and 7 bases at J, with 13 bases between the two ends. The CDR3 runs to 13 residues. In germline, CDR1 is PRHDT, CDR2 FYEKMQ (reference sequence). CDR3 in amino acids: CASTLQKSGELFF. The DNA of the CDR3 is TGTGCCAGCACCCTACAAAAGAGCGGGGAGCTGTTTTTT.

The sample holds a few counts of this clonotype. The chain employs TRBV7-8 and TRBJ2-3, with a tentative D call TRBD2 (6 bases). CDR1 and CDR2 (germline): SGHVS, FQNEAQ. Deletions cut 5 bases from V and 4 bases from J, with 13 bases between. This CDR3 spans 14 amino acids. The CDR3 loop is CASSVSRDSDTQYF. For the CDR3, the DNA is TGTGCCAGCAGCGTATCCCGGGACTCAGATACGCAGTATTTT.

This clonotype was recorded a few times. V and J are TRBV9 and TRBJ1-3; 8 bases map to TRBD1. From germline, CDR1 is SGDLS and CDR2 YYNGEE. This CDR3 comprises 14 residues. Unmatched junction bases numbered 0, after V lost 2 bases and J lost 2 bases. DNA for the CDR3: TGTGCCAGCAGCGTGACAGGGGCTGGAAACACCATATATTTT. It yields the protein CASSVTGAGNTIYF. The whole variable domain, filled in from reference TRBV9 and TRBJ1-3, reads DSGVTQTPKHLITATGQRVTLRCSPRSGDLSVYWYQQSLDQGLQFLIQYYNGEERAKGNILERFSAQQFPDLHSELNLSSLELGDSALYFCASSVTGAGNTIYFGEGSWLTVV.

J is TRBJ1-1 and V is TRBV11-1, with D uncertain. Trimming removed 7 bases at V and 4 bases at J, with 10 bases between. Germline V lookup: CDR1 SGHAT, CDR2 FQDESV (reference sequence). CDR3 length: 12 amino acids. The CDR3 sequence is CASTSLTTEAFF. The CDR3 DNA sequence: TGTGCCAGCACTTCTCTGACCACTGAAGCTTTCTTT.

This clonotype was observed a handful of times. The chain is built from TRBV5-1 and TRBJ2-6; 8 nucleotides line up with TRBD1. CDR1 SGHRS and CDR2 YFSETQ come from the germline V gene. J gave up 3 bases and V 3 bases, and 8 bases lay outside the gene matches. The CDR3 has 17 amino acids. The CDR3 is CASSSGTGSSGANVLTF. The CDR3 DNA reads TGCGCCAGCAGCTCGGGGACAGGTTCGAGTGGGGCCAACGTCCTGACTTTC.

The table lists this clonotype with a few counts. The chain uses TRBV7-9 and TRBJ2-7; TRBD1 aligns across 10 bases. V lost 4 bases and J lost 7; bases outside the gene matches: 13. CDR3 size: 16 residues. Per germline, CDR1 SEHNR and CDR2 FQNEAQ (reference sequence). The CDR3 coding sequence is TGTGCCAGCAGCTCGACCGGGGGGACAGGGGTTAAGGAGCAGTACTTC. Translation: CASSSTGGTGVKEQYF.

The genes are TRBV3-1 and TRBJ2-5; D is unresolved. V was clipped by 1 base and J by 5 bases, with 8 bases between them. The germline V gene encodes CDR1 LGHDT and CDR2 YNNKEL (reference sequence). The CDR3 extends over 13 amino acids. CDR3 sequence: CASSQGPPETQYF. Here the CDR3 DNA reads TGTGCCAGCAGCCAAGGTCCCCCCGAGACCCAGTACTTC.

The CDR3 sequence is CASSLEAPSGNLNEQFF. CDR3 sequence (DNA): TGTGCCAGCAGCTTAGAAGCGCCTAGCGGAAACCTGAATGAGCAGTTCTTC. The rearrangement uses TRBV13 and TRBJ2-1; TRBD2 agrees at 7 bases. V was pared by 1 base and J by 7 bases, with 13 bases of the junction left unmatched. Germline loops: CDR1 PRHDT, CDR2 FYEKMQ (reference sequence). The CDR3 consists of 17 residues.

The chain recombines TRBV5-1 with TRBJ2-7; TRBD1 matches 9 bases. Germline V CDR1 and CDR2: SGHRS, YFSETQ. V was pared by 0 bases and J by 5 bases, with 6 bases of the junction left unmatched. The CDR3 loop spans 15 amino acids. CDR3 region: CASSLVGTGNDEQYF. As DNA, the CDR3 is TGCGCCAGCAGCTTGGTCGGGACAGGGAACGACGAGCAGTACTTC. The variable domain in full, with the rest retrieved from reference TRBV5-1 and TRBJ2-7, is KAGVTQTPRYLIKTRGQQVTLSCSPISGHRSVSWYQQTPGQGLQFLFEYFSETQRNKGNFPGRFSGRQFSNSRSEMNVSTLELGDSALYLCASSLVGTGNDEQYFGPGTRLTVT.

Only a few counts were recorded for this clonotype. The chain joins TRBV7-3 to TRBJ2-3; no clear D gene. There are 15 residues in the CDR3. Trimming left V 6 bases short and J 0 bases short, with 13 bases between. The germline CDR1 and CDR2 sequences are SGHTA and FQGTGA. The CDR3 bases are TGTGCCAGCAGTCCAATCCCCCGGAGCACAGATACGCAGTATTTT. This gives the protein CASSPIPRSTDTQYF.

This chain links TRBV23-1 with TRBJ1-4; D call uncertain. TRBV23-1 counts as an open reading frame of uncertain function. This CDR3 contains 12 residues. V lost 4 bases and J 2 bases, leaving 2 bases between the germline ends. CDR3 region: CASSPTNEKLFF. In DNA, the CDR3 is TGCGCCAGCAGTCCGACTAATGAAAAACTGTTTTTT.

The chain employs TRBV14 and TRBJ2-3; D unresolved. V was trimmed by 0 bases and J by 2 bases, leaving 3 bases between them. CDR3 length: 13 residues. Looked up from germline, CDR1 is SGHDN and CDR2 is FVKESK. CDR3 sequence reads: CASSQEITDTQYF. CDR3 coding DNA: TGTGCCAGCAGCCAAGAAATCACAGATACGCAGTATTTT.

This CDR3 reads CASSLRRGGADTQYF. The CDR3 DNA sequence: TGTGCCAGCAGTTTGAGGCGGGGGGGGGCAGATACGCAGTATTTT. The J gene is TRBJ2-3, the V gene TRBV12-3 or TRBV12-4, with 9 positions matching TRBD2. The CDR3 sequence is 15 residues long. The V gene end was trimmed by 3 bases and the J gene end by 4 bases; junction bases not matched to a gene: 5.

Only a few counts were recorded for this clonotype. The chain employs TRBV7-9 and TRBJ1-4, with TRBD1 matching 7 bases. V shed 1 base, J shed 5 bases, and the junction held 4 bases outside the gene matches. The CDR3 runs 15 residues. Germline lookup yields CDR1 SEHNR and CDR2 FQNEAQ (reference sequence). This CDR3 is CASSLVDRVNEKLFF. The CDR3, as DNA: TGTGCCAGCAGCTTAGTCGACAGGGTAAATGAAAAACTGTTTTTT. The complete variable domain, with remaining parts taken from reference TRBV7-9 and TRBJ1-4, reads DTGVSQNPRHKITKRGQNVTFRCDPISEHNRLYWYRQTLGQGPEFLTYFQNEAQLEKSRLLSDRFSAERPKGSFSTLEIQRTEQGDSAMYLCASSLVDRVNEKLFFGSGTQLSVL.

This clonotype was recorded many times. The V call is TRBV7-2, the J call TRBJ1-2; a weak D match, TRBD1 (5 bases). The CDR3 is 12 amino acids. The V end lost 6 bases, the J end lost 8 bases, and 13 bases lay between the germline ends. Per the germline V gene, CDR1 is SGHTA and CDR2 is FQGNSA. CDR3 sequence reads: CASSPIRDGYTF. The CDR3 nucleotides read TGTGCCAGCAGTCCTATCAGGGACGGCTACACCTTC.